This TCR beta chain was observed in a study of CD8 T cells in ankylosing spondylitis. Study-level points and caveats: Enrichment of disease-linked clones was reportedly significant in matched ankylosing spondylitis synovial fluid.

This clonotype showed up many times. What it binds is unknown. From germline, CDR1 is SGDLS and CDR2 YYNGEE. The CDR3 spans 15 residues. The V and J ends lost 1 base and 7 bases respectively, with 17 bases between them. Quantitative 5'-RACE was performed with molecular barcodes, and it yielded the TCR beta libraries. MiXCR was run by TCRdb on the 5' RACE reads, yielding one entry per CDR3 protein. The sample yields tens of thousands of distinct CDR3 sequences, over 2% seen once. This receptor was identified in a female donor with ankylosing spondylitis or in good health (not recorded which). This chain uses TRBV9 with TRBJ1-2; D gene ambiguous. The sample taken for sequencing was blood, either unsorted or a sorted T cell fraction (not recorded which). CDR3 DNA: TGTGCCAGCAGCGTATTTTCGACGGTGAATGGTGGCTACACCTTC. Amino acid sequence: CASSVFSTVNGGYTF.